These T cell receptor beta chains were read from a single sample in a study of cytomegalovirus exposure and HLA in healthy donors. Produced via immunoSEQ multiplex PCR; TCRdb's table is partial and in-frame only. The table includes around 150,000 clones, 81% detected once. Sequences were obtained from PBMCs. The receptors derive from a woman aged 45-65 years in good health and CMV-seronegative. CDR3s include the opening cysteine and the closing phenylalanine or tryptophan. A D gene is named only where the DNA matches it firmly. A clone size is listed for some rows: how often the clone was seen (once, few, many), or a class if it is expanded.

. TRBJ2-5 TRBV25-1 TRBD2 TGTGCCAGCAGTGAGGTTGAGACTAGCGGGAGAGAGACCCAGTACTTC CASSEVETSGRETQYF
. TRBJ1-2 TRBV10-2 . TGCGCCAGCAGTGAGTCCGGCAGGGAAAAAGGCTACACCTTC CASSESGREKGYTF
. TRBJ1-2 TRBV10-3 TRBD1 TGTGCCATCAGTGAGTCGACAGGGTTGGGCCATGGCTACACCTTC CAISESTGLGHGYTF
. TRBJ1-3 TRBV6-5 TRBD1 TGTGCCAGCAGTCGGACAGGCTCTGGAAACACCATATATTTT CASSRTGSGNTIYF
. TRBJ2-1 TRBV2 TRBD2 TGTGCCAGCGGCGCGGGGGGGCCTCCATACAATGAGCAGTTCTTC CASGAGGPPYNEQFF
. TRBJ2-7 TRBV5-1 . TGCGCCAGCAGCTTACTTTTGAACTCCTACGAGCAGTACTTC CASSLLLNSYEQYF
. TRBJ2-7 TRBV15 . TGTGCCACCAGCAGAGATTGGGCCTACGAGCAGTACTTC CATSRDWAYEQYF
many TRBJ1-4 TRBV6-5 . TGTGCCAGCAGTTCCGGGACACTACCTGAAAAACTGTTTTTT CASSSGTLPEKLFF
. TRBJ2-3 TRBV19 . TGTGCCAGTACAGGACAGTTATCAGATACGCAGTATTTT CASTGQLSDTQYF
once TRBJ2-1 TRBV5-1 . TGCGCCAGCAGCTTATGGACACGCGACAATGAGCAGTTCTTC CASSLWTRDNEQFF
. TRBJ2-3 TRBV10-1 TRBD1 TGCGCCAGCAGCTCCGGGACAGGGGGCGAGACAGATACGCAGTATTTT CASSSGTGGETDTQYF
. TRBJ1-4 TRBV28 . TGTGCCAGCAGTTTTCAGGGTAGACTGTTTTTT CASSFQGRLFF
. TRBJ2-1 TRBV27 TRBD2 TGTGCCAGCAGTGGGACTAGCGGGAGGAGGGGACTCTACAATGAGCAGTTCTTC CASSGTSGRRGLYNEQFF
. TRBJ1-2 TRBV7-2 . TGTGCCAGCAGCTCAGGGGTGGGCTACACCTTC CASSSGVGYTF
. TRBJ1-5 TRBV12-5 TRBD1 TGTGCTAGTGGTTTCCTGGGACAGGATCAGCCCCAGCATTTT CASGFLGQDQPQHF
. TRBJ2-3 TRBV29-1 . TGCAGCGTTGGGGTTGAGGCAGATACGCAATATTTT CSVGVEADTQYF
once TRBJ2-4 TRBV18 . TGTGCCAGCTCCCCAGTCGCTGCGACCAAAAACATTCAGTACTTC CASSPVAATKNIQYF
. TRBJ2-5 TRBV28 . TGTGCCAGCAGCACGGTAGCGCAATACCAAGAGACCCAGTACTTC CASSTVAQYQETQYF
. TRBJ2-5 TRBV7-9 . TGTGCCAGCAGCTCCGGACAGGGAGGGGAGACCCAGTACTTC CASSSGQGGETQYF
few TRBJ1-1 TRBV6-1 TRBD1 TGTGCCAGCAGGGCACCGGGACAGCCGAACACTGAAGCTTTCTTT CASRAPGQPNTEAFF
few TRBJ2-1 TRBV7-3 . TGTGCCAGCAGCCCCCCAACTGGTGAGCAGTTCTTC CASSPPTGEQFF
. TRBJ2-2 TRBV5-6 . TGTGCCAGCAGCTTGGGGGTTAGCGCCACCGGGGAGCTGTTTTTT CASSLGVSATGELFF